This T cell receptor (beta chain) was recovered during a study of OX40 agonist ivuxolimab in advanced cancers. The wider study: Dose-escalation patients suffered from hepatocellular carcinoma, melanoma, renal cell or head and neck cancer. Among those treated, three patients had partial responses, one with hepatocellular carcinoma and two with cutaneous melanoma.

Findings and caveats of the study: On average, CD8+ T cells showed a greater number of expanded clones than CD4+.

Sequenced by immunoSEQ multiplex PCR; TCRdb stores in-frame clones only, minus some. Here the sample spans tens of thousands of clones, roughly 92% being singletons. The CDR3 consists of 16 residues. Germline V lookup: CDR1 MNHNS, CDR2 SASEGT. The V segment lost 4 bases and the J segment 0 bases; nucleotides outside the gene matches: 5. Notes on this clone: Its antigen is not known.

This sequence joins TRBV6-1 and TRBJ1-4; 7 nucleotides align to TRBD1. The material was CD4+ or CD8+ T cells sorted from blood, obtained in a trial of the OX40 agonist ivuxolimab. The receptor's source is an adult with an advanced solid tumor such as melanoma, head and neck, liver or kidney cancer. The CDR3 bases are TGTGCCAGCAGTGGACAGGGTACCGCAACTAATGAAAAACTGTTTTTT. Amino acids: CASSGQGTATNEKLFF.